The 24 T cell receptor beta chains below were found in one sample sequenced in a study of regulatory T cells in long-lasting Graves disease. The sample's time point: persistent/refractory GD, antithyroid drugs over 5 years with positive TRAb. Extracted RNA from PBMCs served as the source of the TCR library. The TCR beta library used iRepertoire HTBI primers with Arm-PCR amplification of CDR3. Each CDR3 protein gets one entry after TCRdb re-called the multiplex PCR reads with MiXCR. The sample yields hundreds of thousands of distinct CDR3 sequences, roughly 21% seen once. This sample comprised peripheral blood mononuclear cells (PBMCs), obtained when the disease was refractory, from a patient treated with antithyroid drugs. The receptors were sampled from a female donor with Graves disease.

This clonotype was seen a few times. The chain links TRBV5-1 to TRBJ2-7, with 8 bases lining up with TRBD1. V shed 0 bases, J shed 7 bases, and the junction held 6 bases outside the gene matches. The CDR3 runs to 14 residues. CDR1 is SGHRS, CDR2 YFSETQ, per germline. In DNA form, the CDR3 reads TGCGCCAGCAGCTTGGGGACAGGGAAGGAGGAGCAGTACTTC. This gives the protein CASSLGTGKEEQYF.

This clonotype showed up just a few times. CDR3 sequence (DNA): TGTGCCAGCAGTTACGAGACGGGACAGGGATCCTACGAGCAGTACTTC. The encoded protein is CASSYETGQGSYEQYF. The rearrangement joins TRBV6-2 or TRBV6-3 to TRBJ2-7, with 9 bases matching TRBD1. The CDR3 has 16 amino acids. Losses at the gene ends were 2 bases for V and 1 base for J; bases not matched to a gene: 6. Germline-derived CDR1 and CDR2 are MNHEY and SVGEGT.

This clonotype was found many times. This chain links TRBV28 with TRBJ2-7; unclear D gene. CDR1 and CDR2 from the germline V gene are MDHEN and SYDVKM. V lost 5 bases to trimming and J lost 3 bases, with 14 bases between them. The CDR3 extends over 14 amino acids. The CDR3 DNA reads as TGTGCCAGCAGTCACGATCCATTGGGCTACGAGCAGTACTTC. It translates to CASSHDPLGYEQYF.

The rearrangement uses TRBV11-3 and TRBJ2-2; the D gene is possibly TRBD1 (5 bases). The CDR3 has 16 amino acids. V dropped 4 bases and J dropped 3 bases, with 15 bases sitting between them. Germline lookup yields CDR1 SGHNT and CDR2 YENEEA. CDR3 coding DNA: TGTGCCAGCAGCTCGGTCCAGGGATTGGACACCGGGGAGCTGTTTTTT. Protein: CASSSVQGLDTGELFF. The entire variable domain, with the rest obtained from reference TRBV11-3 and TRBJ2-2, is as follows: EAGVVQSPRYKIIEKKQPVAFWCNPISGHNTLYWYLQNLGQGPELLIRYENEEAVDDSQLPKDRFSAERLKGVDSTLKIQPAELGDSAVYLCASSSVQGLDTGELFFGEGSRLTVL.

V gene TRBV27 combines with J gene TRBJ2-7, with D hard to call. This CDR3 comprises 15 residues. Trimming pared 5 bases from V and 4 bases from J, leaving 18 bases between. Germline V gene lookup returns CDR1 MNHEY and CDR2 SMNVEV (reference sequence). The CDR3 spells CASSPSGSTVYEQYF. In nucleotides, the CDR3 is TGTGCCAGCAGTCCCTCCGGATCCACGGTTTACGAGCAGTACTTC.

This clonotype showed up just a few times. The chain is built from TRBV19 and TRBJ1-3; D call uncertain. The germline gives CDR1 LNHDA, CDR2 SQIVND (reference sequence). Trimming removed 8 bases from V and 0 bases from J, with 11 bases in between. The CDR3 length is 14 residues. Here the CDR3 reads CASSTVSSGNTIYF. Written as DNA, the CDR3 is TGTGCCAGTTCTACGGTCAGCTCTGGAAACACCATATATTTT.

In this sample, this clonotype turned up many times. This chain connects TRBV28 to TRBJ1-4; no definite D call. The V end was cut by 6 bases, the J end by 3 bases, with 5 bases between. CDR3 length: 12 residues. Germline values: CDR1 MDHEN, CDR2 SYDVKM. This CDR3 reads CASRPPNEKLFF. The CDR3 DNA reads as TGTGCCAGCAGGCCCCCTAATGAAAAACTGTTTTTT.

The chain links TRBV5-6 to TRBJ1-4, with no clear D. The germline V gene has CDR1 SGHDT and CDR2 YYEEEE. This CDR3 comprises 14 residues. Trimming cost V 0 bases and J 0 bases, with 3 bases left between them. The DNA of the CDR3 is TGTGCCAGCAGCTTGGGATCAACTAATGAAAAACTGTTTTTT. Amino acid sequence: CASSLGSTNEKLFF.

Ten or more counts support this clonotype. The genes are TRBV19 and TRBJ1-2; 10 positions agree with TRBD1. This CDR3 is 16 amino acids long. J gave up 4 bases and V 6 bases, and 11 bases lay outside the gene matches. Per germline, CDR1 LNHDA and CDR2 SQIVND (reference sequence). The chain's CDR3 is CASSRTRTGGFYGYTF. As DNA, the CDR3 is TGTGCCAGTAGCCGAACCCGGACAGGGGGGTTCTATGGCTACACCTTC.

This clonotype appeared many times. The V call is TRBV7-2, the J call TRBJ2-7; D might be TRBD2 (5 bases). The germline gives CDR1 SGHTA, CDR2 FQGNSA. The CDR3 sequence is 14 residues long. Between the trimmed V and J ends, which lost 0 bases and 5 bases, there was a span of 11 bases. The CDR3 sequence is CASSLAPSNHEQYF. In DNA, the CDR3 is TGTGCCAGCAGCTTAGCACCTAGCAACCACGAGCAGTACTTC. The entire variable domain, with the rest obtained from reference TRBV7-2 and TRBJ2-7, is as follows: GAGVSQSPSNKVTEKGKDVELRCDPISGHTALYWYRQSLGQGLEFLIYFQGNSAPDKSGLPSDRFSAERTGGSVSTLTIQRTQQEDSAVYLCASSLAPSNHEQYFGPGTRLTVT.

This clonotype was observed many times. V gene TRBV29-1 combines with J gene TRBJ2-4, with TRBD2 as a possible D gene (6 bases). CDR3 size: 14 residues. V was cut by 3 bases and J by 3 bases, with 12 bases left in between. The germline gives CDR1 SQVTM, CDR2 ANQGSEA. DNA for the CDR3: TGCAGCGTTGAGGGCAGGGAGGTCAAAAACATTCAGTACTTC. The encoded protein is CSVEGREVKNIQYF.

The sample holds a few counts of this clonotype. The chain couples TRBV19 to TRBJ1-5; 7 positions match TRBD1. The V gene's germline CDR1 is LNHDA and CDR2 SQIVND (reference sequence). This CDR3 region has 17 residues. With V trimmed by 0 bases and J by 7 bases, 12 bases remained unmatched. The CDR3 region is CASSIDRARGFTQPQHF. The DNA for the CDR3 is TGTGCCAGTAGTATAGATAGGGCCAGGGGGTTCACACAGCCCCAGCATTTT.

This clonotype was detected many times. The chain uses TRBV3-1 and TRBJ1-4, with TRBD1 as a possible D gene (6 bases). The V gene lost 4 bases and the J gene lost 0 bases, with 12 bases spanning the gap. This CDR3 contains 16 residues. CDR1 and CDR2 from the germline V gene are LGHDT and YNNKEL (reference sequence). The CDR3 bases are TGTGCCAGCAGCCCCACGACAGGTTCAACTAATGAAAAACTGTTTTTT. This gives the protein CASSPTTGSTNEKLFF.

The rearrangement uses TRBV7-2 and TRBJ1-3; D is unclear. The CDR3 is 13 amino acids. The germline V gene has CDR1 SGHTA and CDR2 FQGNSA. Trimming shortened V by 7 bases and J by 5 bases, and 12 bases separated the two germline ends. CDR3: CASTTGGRNTIYF. CDR3 DNA sequence: TGTGCCAGCACCACGGGAGGTAGAAACACCATATATTTT.

This clonotype was detected a few times. The chain is built from TRBV19 and TRBJ1-5; possibly TRBD1 for D (6 bases). Trimming took off 7 bases at V and 0 bases at J, with 10 bases between the two ends. The CDR3 is 14 amino acids. Germline values: CDR1 LNHDA, CDR2 SQIVND (reference sequence). CDR3 region: CASIGTFSNQPQHF. CDR3 DNA: TGTGCCAGTATCGGGACATTTAGCAATCAGCCCCAGCATTTT.

In this sample, this clonotype turned up many times. The gene calls are TRBV2 and TRBJ1-1, with 7 bases lining up with TRBD1. This CDR3 comprises 16 residues. Germline trimming cut 6 bases from V and 0 bases from J; bases unmatched to any gene: 10. Germline V gene lookup returns CDR1 SNHLY and CDR2 FYNNEI. The CDR3 region has the DNA TGTGCCAGCAGCAAACAGGGGTTTGGAATGAACACTGAAGCTTTCTTT. It yields the protein CASSKQGFGMNTEAFF.

The chain has TRBV6-2 or TRBV6-3 and TRBJ2-5; possible D gene TRBD2, 5 bases. Germline V gene sequence: CDR1 MNHEY, CDR2 SVGEGT. V lost 2 bases, J lost 5 bases, and 12 bases lay in between. There are 14 residues in the CDR3. For the CDR3, the DNA is TGTGCCAGCAGTTACATCGGGGATCCGGAGACCCAGTACTTC. Amino acid sequence: CASSYIGDPETQYF.

This clonotype was found many times. The chain is built from TRBV2 and TRBJ1-2; unclear D gene. This CDR3 spans 12 amino acids. Germline V gene lookup returns CDR1 SNHLY and CDR2 FYNNEI. Trimming shortened V by 3 bases and J by 3 bases, and 5 bases separated the two germline ends. CDR3 in amino acids: CASSDNDYGYTF. The CDR3 DNA reads TGTGCCAGCAGTGATAACGACTATGGCTACACCTTC.

There are many counts of this clonotype. The chain uses TRBV7-8 and TRBJ1-2; D not certain. CDR3 size: 16 residues. The germline V gene encodes CDR1 SGHVS and CDR2 FQNEAQ. Between the trimmed V and J ends, which lost 0 bases and 7 bases, there was a span of 18 bases. In DNA, the CDR3 is TGTGCCAGCAGCTTAGCCGGGCATACCGCGGGTCGTGGCTACACCTTC. Residues: CASSLAGHTAGRGYTF.

This clonotype was detected only a few times. The genes are TRBV24-1 and TRBJ1-1; D is perhaps TRBD1 (6 bases). This CDR3 is built from 12 residues. Trimming left V 6 bases short and J 12 bases short, with 16 bases between. Germline-derived CDR1 and CDR2 are KGHDR and SFDVKD. This chain's CDR3 is CATSTGTSIPFF. The CDR3 coding sequence is TGTGCCACCAGTACCGGGACATCGATTCCTTTCTTT.

This clonotype came up many times. This rearrangement joins TRBV7-9 to TRBJ2-2; 9 bases align to TRBD2. From germline, CDR1 is SEHNR and CDR2 FQNEAQ (reference sequence). CDR3 length equals 13 residues. The V and J ends lost 8 bases and 6 bases, in that order; junction bases with no gene match: 4. CDR3 sequence (DNA): TGTGCCAGCTCCGGGACTAGCCCCGGGGAGCTGTTTTTT. This encodes CASSGTSPGELFF. The complete variable domain, with remaining parts taken from reference TRBV7-9 and TRBJ2-2, reads DTGVSQNPRHKITKRGQNVTFRCDPISEHNRLYWYRQTLGQGPEFLTYFQNEAQLEKSRLLSDRFSAERPKGSFSTLEIQRTEQGDSAMYLCASSGTSPGELFFGEGSRLTVL.

On this clonotype itself: A single base separates this from a much larger clone, so it may be a read error. The genes are TRBV12-3 or TRBV12-4 and TRBJ2-5; D assignment may be TRBD1 or TRBD2 (5 bases each). Trimming cost V 5 bases and J 11 bases, with 24 bases left between them. The CDR3 extends over 15 amino acids. The CDR3: CASSHSGQDGYGQYF. CDR3 nucleotide sequence: TGTGCCAGCAGTCACTCGGGGCAGGATGGCTACGGGCAGTACTTC.

The table lists this clonotype with many counts. V and J are TRBV27 and TRBJ2-7, with D possibly matching TRBD1 (6 bases). V shed 4 bases and J shed 2 bases, with 12 bases lying between them. Germline CDR1 is MNHEY and CDR2 is SMNVEV (reference sequence). The CDR3 is made up of 14 amino acids. CDR3 amino acids: CASSSTDRTYEQYF. DNA for the CDR3: TGTGCCAGCAGTTCGACCGACAGGACCTACGAGCAGTACTTC.

Only a few counts were recorded for this clonotype. This chain links TRBV30 with TRBJ2-4; D may match TRBD1 or TRBD2 (5 bases each). The CDR3 runs to 14 residues. CDR1 is GTSNPN, CDR2 SVGIG, per germline (reference sequence). Between the trimmed V and J ends, which lost 2 bases and 7 bases, there was a span of 15 bases. Here the CDR3 reads CAWSPGGVWNIQYF. For the CDR3, the DNA is TGTGCCTGGAGTCCTGGGGGAGTGTGGAACATTCAGTACTTC. The entire variable domain, with the rest obtained from reference TRBV30 and TRBJ2-4, is as follows: SQTIHQWPATLVQPVGSPLSLECTVEGTSNPNLYWYRQAAGRGLQLLFYSVGIGQISSEVPQNLSASRPQDRQFILSSKKLLLSDSGFYLCAWSPGGVWNIQYFGAGTRLSVL.